The clone carrying this T cell receptor beta chain has a count of ten or more. Compared with germline, one end of the junction differs, possibly owing to a read error. Most patients and controls had Caucasian heritage. The data belong to a study of T cell clonality in common variable immunodeficiency. Repertoires were generated with immunoSEQ multiplex PCR, while TCRdb's copy carries only in-frame clones and drops some. Altogether some 60,000 clones were found in the sample, and no singletons occur. This TCR derives from a person aged 18 to 70 in good health. Input material: peripheral blood mononuclear cells.

The CDR3 here is CASSPFWASGRARNEQFF. The covered CDR3 bases are TGCGCCAGCAGCCCATTTTGGGCTAGCGGGAGGGCCAGAAATGAG. The gene calls are TRBV4-2 and TRBJ2-1; TRBD2 matches 12 bases. Read sequence stops 3 residues before the CDR3 end, and the germline J gene provides the missing end. Germline CDR1 LGHNA, CDR2 YNFKEQ. The CDR3 consists of 18 residues.